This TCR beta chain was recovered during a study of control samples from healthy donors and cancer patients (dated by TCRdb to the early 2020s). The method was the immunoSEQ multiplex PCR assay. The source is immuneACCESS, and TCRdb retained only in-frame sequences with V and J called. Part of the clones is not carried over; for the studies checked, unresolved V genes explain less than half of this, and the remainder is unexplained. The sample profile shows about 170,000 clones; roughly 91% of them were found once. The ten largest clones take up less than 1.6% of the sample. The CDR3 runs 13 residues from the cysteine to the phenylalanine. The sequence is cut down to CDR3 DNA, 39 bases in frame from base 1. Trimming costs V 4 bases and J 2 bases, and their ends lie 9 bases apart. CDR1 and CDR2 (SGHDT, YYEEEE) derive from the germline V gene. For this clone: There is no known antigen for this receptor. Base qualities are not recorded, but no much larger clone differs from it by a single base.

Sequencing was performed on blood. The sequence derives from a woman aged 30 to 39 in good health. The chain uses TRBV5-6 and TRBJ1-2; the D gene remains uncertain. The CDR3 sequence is CASSPTVNYGYTF. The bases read TGTGCCAGCAGCCCTACAGTGAACTATGGCTACACCTTC.